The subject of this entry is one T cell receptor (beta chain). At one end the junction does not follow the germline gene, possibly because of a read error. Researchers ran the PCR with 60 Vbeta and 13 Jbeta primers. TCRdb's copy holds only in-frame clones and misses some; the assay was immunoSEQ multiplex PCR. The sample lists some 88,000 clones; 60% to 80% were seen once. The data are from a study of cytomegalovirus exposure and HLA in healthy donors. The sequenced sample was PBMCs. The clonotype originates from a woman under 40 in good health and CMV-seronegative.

The CDR3 nucleotides are TGTGCCAGCAGTGAAGGGCGGGGCACTGGAGCTTTCTTT. Residues: CASSEGRGTGAFF. The chain links TRBV2 to TRBJ1-1, with D maybe TRBD1 (5 bases). The CDR3 has 13 residues. In germline, CDR1 is SNHLY, CDR2 FYNNEI.